This T cell receptor beta chain is from a study of response to subunit inactivated influenza vaccine. This CDR3 spans 14 amino acids. Trimming cost V 4 bases and J 4 bases, with 13 bases left between them. The germline V gene encodes CDR1 SGHRS and CDR2 YFSETQ. This clonotype appeared a few times. TCRdb itself ran the RT-PCR reads through MiXCR, one entry per CDR3 protein. The sample consists of roughly 620,000 distinct CDR3 sequences, over 9% of them appearing once. This same sample was also taken into another study, of T cells expressing NK-cell markers. This second study says: What made the TCR beta cDNA was 5'RACE template switching with UMIs. According to the study, TCR beta repertoires originated from sorted CD3+CD56+NKG2C+, CD3+CD56+NKG2C- and CD3+CD56-NKG2C+ T cells. The CD3+CD56-NKG2C+ fraction of a handful of donors was also led by these clonotypes. Evidence did not settle whether expanded NKG2C+ T cell clones targeted HCMV.

Sequencing used PBMCs from blood, obtained on the day of vaccination. The V gene is TRBV5-1, the J gene TRBJ2-3, with D possibly TRBD1 on 6 matching bases. The source of this sequence is a man aged 50 or older who received an inactivated influenza vaccine. The CDR3 protein is CASSAAPGADTQYF. The CDR3 nucleotides are TGCGCCAGCAGCGCCGCCCCAGGGGCAGATACGCAGTATTTT.